What follows are 24 T cell receptor beta chains derived from one specimen sequenced in a study of blood T cells in healthy people across ages (dated by TCRdb to about 2015). Libraries came from 5' RACE. Instrument on record: Illumina HiSeq 2500. A second PCR of about 7 to 12 cycles was performed with a sample-barcoded 5' primer and a J-beta primer mix. TCRdb ran its own pipeline on the public reads, namely fastp trimming at Q25 and MiXCR clone calling, and kept in-frame beta chains. Merged by CDR3 protein, the rows form single entries marked with the most common genes and DNA. The sample table shows more than 500,000 distinct CDR3 sequences, and 27% are seen once. The biggest ten clones account for approximately 3.5% of the sample. The same data also contributed to another study, on T cells of mothers and their children.

Sequenced input: blood. All receptors derive from a boy between 2 and 15 years old in good health.

The chain is built from TRBV15 and TRBJ1-3, with 10 nucleotides matching TRBD1. This CDR3 comprises 15 residues. CDR1 and CDR2 from the germline V gene are LNHNV and YYDKDF (reference sequence). Germline trimming cut 4 bases from V and 4 bases from J; bases unmatched to any gene: 4. The CDR3, as DNA: TGTGCCACCAGCAAAGACAGGGGGCCAGGAAACACCATATATTTT. Amino acids: CATSKDRGPGNTIYF.

This chain uses TRBV4-1 with TRBJ2-6, with 8 bases matching TRBD1. Per the germline V gene, CDR1 is MGHRA and CDR2 is YSYEKL. The V and J ends lost 0 bases and 2 bases, in that order; junction bases with no gene match: 0. The CDR3 extends over 16 amino acids. Written as DNA, the CDR3 is TGCGCCAGCAGCCAAGAACAGGGGGCTGGGGCCAACGTCCTGACTTTC. It translates to CASSQEQGAGANVLTF.

The chain couples TRBV4-3 to TRBJ1-2; the D gene is possibly TRBD1 (5 bases). The CDR3 spans 16 residues. Per the germline V gene, CDR1 is LGHNA and CDR2 is YSLEER. Trimming took 4 bases from V and 8 from J, leaving 23 bases between them. DNA of the CDR3: TGCGCCAGCAGCCCTGATCGACTATTGCCAGGGAAAGGCTACACCTTC. It specifies CASSPDRLLPGKGYTF.

This clonotype was recorded at least ten times. CDR3 amino acids: CASSPQGAGANVLTF. DNA for the CDR3: TGTGCCAGCAGCCCTCAGGGGGCTGGGGCCAACGTCCTGACTTTC. V gene TRBV18 combines with J gene TRBJ2-6; TRBD1 aligns across 7 bases. Trimming removed 8 bases from V and 2 bases from J; junction bases left unmatched: 6. The CDR3 sequence is 15 residues long. CDR1 and CDR2 (germline): KGHSH, LQKENI.

This clonotype was seen a few times. The V and J genes are TRBV5-1 and TRBJ2-5; TRBD2 matches 8 bases. The V gene end was trimmed by 0 bases and the J gene end by 4 bases; junction bases not matched to a gene: 2. There are 14 residues in the CDR3. In germline, CDR1 is SGHRS, CDR2 YFSETQ. Written as DNA, the CDR3 is TGCGCCAGCAGCTTGGAACTAGCGGTAGAGACCCAGTACTTC. Encoded protein: CASSLELAVETQYF.

The chain links TRBV4-1 to TRBJ2-7; D unclear. The germline V gene encodes CDR1 MGHRA and CDR2 YSYEKL. With 2 bases removed from V and 7 bases from J, the gap between germline ends came to 12 bases. The CDR3 loop spans 13 amino acids. CDR3 region: CASSQRRDREQYF. CDR3 nucleotide sequence: TGCGCCAGCAGCCAAAGGCGAGACCGGGAGCAGTACTTC.

V is TRBV29-1 and J is TRBJ1-5; no firm D call. Germline-derived CDR1 and CDR2 are SQVTM and ANQGSEA. Trimming took off 4 bases at V and 4 bases at J, with 11 bases between the two ends. The CDR3 has 13 amino acids. CDR3 region: CSVVEGINQPQHF. CDR3 sequence (DNA): TGCAGCGTTGTGGAGGGTATAAATCAGCCCCAGCATTTT.

This clonotype was seen only a few times. The chain links TRBV20-1 to TRBJ2-1; 10 positions match TRBD2. There are 12 residues in the CDR3. Germline V gene data show CDR1 as DFQATT and CDR2 as SNEGSKA (reference sequence). Trimming at V came to 6 bases and at J to 7 bases, leaving 3 bases not matched to a gene. The CDR3: CSAELAGNEQFF. CDR3 bases: TGCAGTGCCGAACTAGCGGGGAATGAGCAGTTCTTC.

The rearrangement links TRBV18 to TRBJ2-7; D unclear. Trimming pared 4 bases from V and 3 bases from J, leaving 13 bases between. CDR1 and CDR2 (germline): KGHSH, LQKENI. The CDR3 spans 14 residues. Written as DNA, the CDR3 is TGTGCCAGCTCACGAGACGGGTTTTACTACGAGCAGTACTTC. Its protein is CASSRDGFYYEQYF.

This clonotype was detected a few times. V is TRBV7-2 and J is TRBJ2-2; perhaps TRBD2 as D (6 bases). The ends were cut back, 5 bases at V and 5 bases at J, with 21 bases in the middle. This CDR3 contains 17 residues. Germline V CDR1 and CDR2: SGHTA, FQGNSA. The CDR3: CASSQPAGMWLTGELFF. The DNA for the CDR3 is TGTGCCAGCAGCCAGCCGGCGGGGATGTGGCTGACCGGGGAGCTGTTTTTT.

The sample holds a few counts of this clonotype. The J gene is TRBJ2-1, the V gene TRBV18; TRBD2 matches 8 bases. The germline CDR1 and CDR2 sequences are KGHSH and LQKENI. The CDR3 runs 16 residues. The J segment lost 1 base and the V segment lost 5 bases, leaving 7 bases of the junction unmatched. The CDR3 nucleotides read TGTGCCAGCTCATTGATTAGCGGGACTTCCTACAATGAGCAGTTCTTC. Amino acid sequence: CASSLISGTSYNEQFF.

The V gene is TRBV7-2, the J gene TRBJ1-5; D perhaps matches TRBD1 (5 bases). This CDR3 spans 18 amino acids. Deletions cut 3 bases from V and 0 bases from J, with 18 bases between. Germline-derived CDR1 and CDR2 are SGHTA and FQGNSA. In DNA, the CDR3 is TGTGCCAGCAGCTTTCTCACTCGGAGGGGAAATAGCAATCAGCCCCAGCATTTT. This translates into CASSFLTRRGNSNQPQHF. The complete variable domain, with remaining parts taken from reference TRBV7-2 and TRBJ1-5, reads GAGVSQSPSNKVTEKGKDVELRCDPISGHTALYWYRQSLGQGLEFLIYFQGNSAPDKSGLPSDRFSAERTGGSVSTLTIQRTQQEDSAVYLCASSFLTRRGNSNQPQHFGDGTRLSIL.

This chain connects TRBV6-5 to TRBJ1-1; weak D call: TRBD1 (5 bases). This CDR3 is built from 15 residues. Trimming took off 5 bases at V and 4 bases at J, with 17 bases between the two ends. CDR1 and CDR2 (germline): MNHEY, SVGAGI. CDR3 sequence: CASSPQGGAPTEAFF. The CDR3 DNA follows: TGTGCCAGCAGTCCCCAGGGAGGGGCGCCCACTGAAGCTTTCTTT.

V and J are TRBV6-1 and TRBJ2-5; D possibly corresponds to TRBD1 (6 bases). CDR1 and CDR2 from the germline V gene are MNHNS and SASEGT. V was cut by 2 bases and J by 5 bases, with 15 bases left in between. The length of the CDR3 is 15 residues. CDR3 in amino acids: CASSERYRAWETQYF. The CDR3 region has the DNA TGTGCCAGCAGTGAAAGGTACAGGGCTTGGGAGACCCAGTACTTC.

The chain joins TRBV25-1 to TRBJ1-4; D uncertain. The length of the CDR3 is 11 residues. Germline V lookup: CDR1 MGHDK, CDR2 SYGVNS. Trimming left V 3 bases short and J 10 bases short, with 6 bases between. This CDR3 reads CASSDLPKLFF. CDR3 nucleotides: TGTGCCAGCAGTGATCTCCCAAAACTGTTTTTT.

V and J are TRBV11-2 and TRBJ2-7; D is unclear. The CDR3 is 14 amino acids. The V end lost 5 bases, the J end lost 6 bases, and 17 bases lay between the germline ends. Germline CDR1 is SGHAT and CDR2 is FQNNGV. The CDR3 reads CASSRKPPKVEQYF. CDR3 coding DNA: TGTGCCAGCAGCCGCAAACCTCCCAAGGTCGAGCAGTACTTC.

This chain connects TRBV7-9 to TRBJ1-1; D uncertain. Germline lookup yields CDR1 SEHNR and CDR2 FQNEAQ (reference sequence). Trimming left V 7 bases short and J 8 bases short, with 11 bases between. The CDR3 spans 11 residues. CDR3 in DNA: TGTGCCAGCATCTTTGGGCCGGAAGCTTTCTTT. Its translation is CASIFGPEAFF.

The chain couples TRBV6-2 or TRBV6-3 to TRBJ1-5; maybe TRBD1 (5 bases). This CDR3 region has 14 residues. Germline V gene lookup returns CDR1 MNHEY and CDR2 SVGEGT. V was trimmed by 2 bases and J by 6 bases, leaving 11 bases between them. The CDR3 DNA is TGTGCCAGCAGTTACGGGGCCGGGGGTCAGCCCCAGCATTTT. This codes for CASSYGAGGQPQHF.

V is TRBV29-1 and J is TRBJ2-7; a possible D gene is TRBD1 (6 bases). Between the trimmed V and J ends, which lost 7 bases and 6 bases, there was a span of 25 bases. The CDR3 length is 15 residues. The germline gives CDR1 SQVTM, CDR2 ANQGSEA. The CDR3 sequence: CSARPEDSTGSEQYF. The CDR3 bases are TGCAGCGCGAGACCAGAGGACAGTACCGGCTCCGAGCAGTACTTC.

CDR3 coding DNA: TGTGCCAGCAGCATCTCGAGCTCCTACGAGCAGTACTTC. Translating gives CASSISSSYEQYF. The genes are TRBV13 and TRBJ2-7, with no clear D. Germline V gives CDR1 PRHDT, CDR2 FYEKMQ (reference sequence). Between the trimmed V and J ends, which lost 5 bases and 0 bases, there was a span of 8 bases. This CDR3 contains 13 residues.

This clonotype came up many times. The genes are TRBV4-3 and TRBJ2-1, with a weak D call TRBD2 (6 bases). The V and J ends lost 0 bases and 4 bases respectively, with 10 bases between them. CDR1 LGHNA and CDR2 YSLEER come from the germline V gene. The CDR3 runs 15 residues. The CDR3 DNA is TGCGCCAGCAGCCAAGAACTAGCAGCATACAATGAGCAGTTCTTC. Its protein is CASSQELAAYNEQFF.

There are a few counts of this clonotype. This rearrangement joins TRBV29-1 to TRBJ2-7, with a tentative D call TRBD2 (6 bases). The CDR3 contains 14 residues. Germline CDR1 SQVTM, CDR2 ANQGSEA. The germline V and J ends were trimmed by 0 bases and 3 bases, with 12 bases remaining between them. The CDR3 here is CSVEDRRSGYEQYF. The CDR3 region has the DNA TGCAGCGTTGAAGATCGGCGTAGCGGCTACGAGCAGTACTTC.

The V gene is TRBV12-3 or TRBV12-4, the J gene TRBJ2-5; D possibly corresponds to TRBD2 (7 bases). The CDR3 runs 17 residues. The ends were cut back, 5 bases at V and 5 bases at J, with 24 bases in the middle. CDR3 DNA: TGTGCCAGCAGTCAAGCGGCCGGGGGGCTCTTTTTTGAGACCCAGTACTTC. Translated: CASSQAAGGLFFETQYF.

This clonotype turned up a few times. The chain combines TRBV29-1 with TRBJ2-4; D may match TRBD1 or TRBD2 (5 bases each). From germline, CDR1 is SQVTM and CDR2 ANQGSEA. With 6 bases removed from V and 8 bases from J, the gap between germline ends came to 17 bases. This CDR3 region has 13 residues. For the CDR3, the DNA is TGCAGCGTCTTCCGGGACCTCCAGGACATTCAGTACTTC. Translation gives CSVFRDLQDIQYF.